This entry lists 31 T cell receptor beta chains sequenced from one sample in a study of T-cell memory formation after mild COVID-19. MiXCR, run by TCRdb on the 5' RACE reads, gives a single entry per CDR3 protein. The sample has 150,000 or so distinct CDR3 sequences, about 9.9% seen once; the top ten hold approximately 3.8%. The specimen was PBMCs or a T cell subset sorted from them (not recorded which). These receptors all come from a man younger than 30 who had mild COVID-19 (a few samples of this study predate the infection). Cell type and time point are not known.

As DNA, the CDR3 is TGTGCCAGCAGTTACTCACGGTCCCTAGCCAAAAACATTCAGTACTTC. Its translation is CASSYSRSLAKNIQYF. The J gene is TRBJ2-4, the V gene TRBV6-5; D is undetermined. Germline assignment: CDR1 MNHEY and CDR2 SVGAGI. CDR3 length equals 16 residues. The V and J ends lost 0 bases and 0 bases respectively, with 9 bases between them.

The chain recombines TRBV20-1 with TRBJ1-5; D not certain. The CDR3 covers 12 residues. Germline V CDR1 and CDR2: DFQATT, SNEGSKA (reference sequence). V was trimmed by 7 bases and J by 2 bases, leaving 9 bases between them. Here the CDR3 reads CSVQRGNQPQHF. The CDR3 DNA sequence: TGCAGTGTCCAAAGGGGCAATCAGCCCCAGCATTTT.

This clonotype was observed a few times. The chain combines TRBV29-1 with TRBJ1-1; no reliable D call. Trimming took 6 bases from V and 11 from J, leaving 7 bases between them. CDR3 length: 8 amino acids. Germline V lookup: CDR1 SQVTM, CDR2 ANQGSEA. CDR3 region: CSVERAFF. The CDR3 DNA sequence: TGCAGCGTGGAGAGGGCTTTCTTT.

On this clonotype: It may be a read error: a sequence one base away is much more abundant. V and J are TRBV12-3 or TRBV12-4 and TRBJ1-5; maybe TRBD1 (6 bases). CDR3 length equals 15 residues. CDR3 in DNA: TGTGCCAGAAGTTTAGGGGGGAGGGGAAATCAGCCCCAGCATTTT. It yields the protein CARSLGGRGNQPQHF.

The chain combines TRBV5-1 with TRBJ1-4, with TRBD1 as a possible D gene (5 bases). CDR1 and CDR2 (germline): SGHRS, YFSETQ. This CDR3 has 14 amino acids. The germline V and J ends were trimmed by 4 bases and 3 bases, with 10 bases remaining between them. The CDR3 DNA follows: TGCGCCAGCAGCCCGCAGGGATCTAATGAAAAACTGTTTTTT. This encodes CASSPQGSNEKLFF.

The chain carries TRBV20-1 and TRBJ2-3, with D tentatively TRBD2 (6 bases). Germline CDR1 reads DFQATT; CDR2 reads SNEGSKA (reference sequence). V shed 1 base and J shed 3 bases, with 14 bases lying between them. CDR3 length equals 15 residues. The CDR3 reads CSARADAAGTDTQYF. In DNA, the CDR3 is TGCAGTGCTAGAGCGGACGCCGCGGGGACAGATACGCAGTATTTT.

This clonotype came up many times. The V call is TRBV20-1, the J call TRBJ2-3; TRBD2 matches at 7 bases. CDR1 is DFQATT and CDR2 is SNEGSKA in the germline V gene (reference sequence). The CDR3 has 13 residues. In DNA, the CDR3 is TGCAGCTCATACGGCGGGGGAACAGATACGCAGTATTTT. Translated, it gives CSSYGGGTDTQYF.

The chain couples TRBV29-1 to TRBJ1-6; D gene ambiguous. The germline V gene has CDR1 SQVTM and CDR2 ANQGSEA. The V end was cut by 7 bases, the J end by 8 bases, with 3 bases between. This CDR3 is built from 9 residues. CDR3 amino acids: CSGDSPLHF. The CDR3 DNA reads as TGCAGCGGAGATTCACCCCTCCACTTT.

The chain has TRBV5-5 and TRBJ1-2; D uncertain. Trimming took 4 bases from V and 4 from J, leaving 17 bases between them. Germline V gene data show CDR1 as SGHKS and CDR2 as YYEKEE (reference sequence). The CDR3 consists of 15 residues. CDR3 DNA: TGTGCCAGCAGCGCCGGGTTAAGGACCGGCTATGGCTACACCTTC. Amino acids: CASSAGLRTGYGYTF.

This clonotype occurred a few times. The J gene is TRBJ1-1, the V gene TRBV7-8, with no clear D. CDR1 is SGHVS and CDR2 is FQNEAQ in the germline V gene. This CDR3 comprises 12 residues. V was clipped by 4 bases and J by 4 bases, with 7 bases between them. The CDR3 nucleotides read TGTGCCAGCAGCTCCTCCCGCACTGAAGCTTTCTTT. As protein: CASSSSRTEAFF.

With regard to this clonotype: A clone one base away is much larger, so this may be a read error. The rearrangement uses TRBV12-3 or TRBV12-4 and TRBJ1-1; D is perhaps TRBD1 (5 bases). The CDR3 has 11 residues. The CDR3 is CPSSRGTEAFF. The DNA for the CDR3 is TGTCCCAGCTCACGGGGGACTGAAGCTTTCTTT.

This clonotype was counted a few times. The chain joins TRBV7-9 to TRBJ2-2, with 9 bases matching TRBD1. The V and J ends lost 6 bases and 6 bases, in that order; junction bases with no gene match: 14. This CDR3 spans 17 amino acids. In germline, CDR1 is SEHNR, CDR2 FQNEAQ (reference sequence). The DNA of the CDR3 is TGTGCCAGCAGACCCGGGACAGGGATAGTTTCGCCCGGGGAGCTGTTTTTT. Translated, it gives CASRPGTGIVSPGELFF. The variable domain in full, completed from reference TRBV7-9 and TRBJ2-2, reads DTGVSQNPRHKITKRGQNVTFRCDPISEHNRLYWYRQTLGQGPEFLTYFQNEAQLEKSRLLSDRFSAERPKGSFSTLEIQRTEQGDSAMYLCASRPGTGIVSPGELFFGEGSRLTVL.

The chain recombines TRBV11-2 with TRBJ2-5; D is unresolved. Trimming stripped 1 base from V and 3 bases from J, with 3 bases between. This CDR3 spans 12 amino acids. Germline V CDR1 and CDR2: SGHAT, FQNNGV. The CDR3 DNA reads as TGTGCCAGCAGCTTAGCAAAAGAGACCCAGTACTTC. The encoded protein is CASSLAKETQYF.

Only a few counts were recorded for this clonotype. This chain links TRBV6-5 with TRBJ2-5; no firm D call. Deletions cut 5 bases from V and 0 bases from J, with 16 bases between. In germline, CDR1 is MNHEY, CDR2 SVGAGI. The CDR3 totals 16 residues. CDR3 nucleotide sequence: TGTGCCAGCAGTCCCGATCCCCCCTGGAACCAAGAGACCCAGTACTTC. Protein: CASSPDPPWNQETQYF.

The chain couples TRBV6-4 to TRBJ1-2; perhaps TRBD1 as D (6 bases). The CDR3 consists of 11 residues. Germline V gene data show CDR1 as MRHNA and CDR2 as SNTAGT. The V end lost 8 bases, the J end lost 5 bases, and 9 bases lay between the germline ends. Here the CDR3 DNA reads TGTGCCAGCGGGGGCGCTTATGGCTACACCTTC. Translated: CASGGAYGYTF.

This clonotype was seen many times. The gene calls are TRBV6-1 and TRBJ1-5; 8 positions match TRBD1. V lost 6 bases, J lost 1 base, and 5 bases stayed unmatched. The CDR3 sequence is 15 residues long. Per germline, CDR1 MNHNS and CDR2 SASEGT. CDR3 sequence: CASSGTGGSNQPQHF. CDR3 DNA: TGTGCCAGCAGCGGTACAGGGGGAAGCAATCAGCCCCAGCATTTT.

The J gene is TRBJ2-5, the V gene TRBV5-5, with a tentative D call TRBD2 (7 bases). Per germline, CDR1 SGHKS and CDR2 YYEKEE (reference sequence). With 4 bases removed from V and 5 bases from J, the gap between germline ends came to 24 bases. The CDR3 has 17 amino acids. This chain's CDR3 is CASSPGYGGPVGETQYF. The CDR3 region has the DNA TGTGCCAGCAGCCCTGGGTACGGGGGGCCAGTTGGGGAGACCCAGTACTTC.

The CDR3 spells CASSQGASVGNSPLHF. The DNA for the CDR3 is TGTGCCAGCTCCCAGGGGGCTTCTGTCGGTAATTCACCCCTCCACTTT. J is TRBJ1-6 and V is TRBV18; 8 positions agree with TRBD1. Germline assignment: CDR1 KGHSH and CDR2 LQKENI. CDR3 length: 16 amino acids. Trimming at V came to 6 bases and at J to 6 bases, leaving 10 bases not matched to a gene.

This clonotype was observed a few times. CDR3: CASSQCRDEEETQYF. The CDR3 region has the DNA TGCGCCAGCAGTCAGTGCCGGGACGAAGAAGAGACCCAGTACTTC. The chain combines TRBV23-1 with TRBJ2-5; D tentatively reads TRBD1 or TRBD2 (5 bases each). TRBV23-1 is placed among ORFs of uncertain function. Trimming pared 3 bases from V and 3 bases from J, leaving 14 bases between. The CDR3 consists of 15 residues.

The chain has TRBV15 and TRBJ1-5; no clear D. From germline, CDR1 is LNHNV and CDR2 YYDKDF (reference sequence). V lost 1 base to trimming and J lost 6 bases, with 13 bases between them. CDR3 length: 15 amino acids. CDR3 region: CATSRGVGRGQPQHF. The CDR3 DNA sequence: TGTGCCACCAGCAGAGGGGTCGGGAGAGGTCAGCCCCAGCATTTT.

V gene TRBV7-2 combines with J gene TRBJ1-5; tentative D call: TRBD1 (6 bases). Germline V gives CDR1 SGHTA, CDR2 FQGNSA. The CDR3 is 15 amino acids. V lost 1 base and J lost 9, with 16 bases in between. DNA of the CDR3: TGTGCCAGCAGCTTAGGGGGGGCGGAGCCAGGGCCCCAGCATTTT. Its translation is CASSLGGAEPGPQHF.

The sample holds a few counts of this clonotype. The chain recombines TRBV5-6 with TRBJ1-2; D not resolved. The V gene's germline CDR1 is SGHDT and CDR2 YYEEEE. Trimming took off 2 bases at V and 6 bases at J, with 5 bases between the two ends. The CDR3 contains 11 residues. The CDR3 reads CASSLTHGYTF. CDR3 bases: TGTGCCAGCAGCTTAACCCATGGCTACACCTTC.

This clonotype was picked up a small number of times. The genes are TRBV29-1 and TRBJ1-5, with 7 bases identical to TRBD1. Germline-derived CDR1 and CDR2 are SQVTM and ANQGSEA. CDR3 length: 13 residues. Trimming cost V 3 bases and J 5 bases; bases outside gene matches: 4. The CDR3 nucleotides read TGCAGCGTTGAGGAGGGGGCCGATCAGCCCCAGCATTTT. Translating it yields CSVEEGADQPQHF.

In its sample, this clonotype was seen many times. The chain combines TRBV7-3 with TRBJ2-1; D may be TRBD2 (5 bases). The CDR3 has 12 residues. CDR1 is SGHTA and CDR2 is FQGTGA in the germline V gene. V gave up 5 bases and J gave up 7 bases, with 9 bases separating them. The CDR3 reads CASSPGSNEQFF. CDR3 coding DNA: TGTGCCAGCAGCCCGGGATCGAATGAGCAGTTCTTC.

This clonotype was detected only a few times. The rearrangement uses TRBV10-3 and TRBJ2-1, with D possibly matching TRBD2 (6 bases). The CDR3 has 16 amino acids. V lost 1 base and J 4 bases, leaving 14 bases between the germline ends. The V gene's germline CDR1 is ENHRY and CDR2 SYGVKD. CDR3 DNA sequence: TGTGCCATCAGTGAGTTCGGGGGATCGGGGTACAATGAGCAGTTCTTC. This translates into CAISEFGGSGYNEQFF.

This chain connects TRBV28 to TRBJ1-2, with D perhaps matching TRBD1 (5 bases). The CDR3 loop spans 12 amino acids. With 8 bases removed from V and 4 bases from J, the gap between germline ends came to 11 bases. The germline V gene encodes CDR1 MDHEN and CDR2 SYDVKM. Here the CDR3 reads CASQNGGYGYTF. CDR3 DNA: TGTGCCAGCCAAAACGGGGGCTATGGCTACACCTTC.

This clonotype was seen ten or more times. The V and J genes are TRBV11-2 and TRBJ1-4; D is possibly TRBD1 (6 bases). The V end lost 3 bases, the J end lost 4 bases, and 12 bases lay between the germline ends. Germline V gives CDR1 SGHAT, CDR2 FQNNGV. CDR3 length: 15 amino acids. The CDR3 DNA is TGTGCCAGCAGCTTTACCGGGACAATTAATGAAAAACTGTTTTTT. Protein: CASSFTGTINEKLFF.

This rearrangement joins TRBV11-2 to TRBJ1-2, with D uncertain. V was cut by 5 bases and J by 4 bases, with 8 bases left in between. Germline assignment: CDR1 SGHAT and CDR2 FQNNGV. The CDR3 contains 12 residues. The CDR3 spells CASSTWGYGYTF. The CDR3 DNA sequence: TGTGCCAGCAGCACTTGGGGCTATGGCTACACCTTC.

This clonotype was counted many times. This rearrangement joins TRBV7-9 to TRBJ1-1, with D perhaps matching TRBD1 (5 bases). This CDR3 contains 13 residues. Germline V CDR1 and CDR2: SEHNR, FQNEAQ (reference sequence). Trimming removed 10 bases from V and 4 bases from J, with 16 bases in between. The CDR3 DNA reads as TGTGCCACCAGGGACTCCCGGAGCACTGAAGCTTTCTTT. It encodes CATRDSRSTEAFF. Full variable domain (outside the CDR3, taken from reference TRBV7-9 and TRBJ1-1): DTGVSQNPRHKITKRGQNVTFRCDPISEHNRLYWYRQTLGQGPEFLTYFQNEAQLEKSRLLSDRFSAERPKGSFSTLEIQRTEQGDSAMYLCATRDSRSTEAFFGQGTRLTVV.

This clonotype was recorded at least ten times. The V call is TRBV7-2, the J call TRBJ2-5; possible D gene TRBD2, 5 bases. Trimming removed 5 bases from V and 0 bases from J, with 13 bases in between. The CDR3 has 15 residues. The germline gives CDR1 SGHTA, CDR2 FQGNSA. CDR3 sequence (DNA): TGTGCCAGCAGCCGGGGTACCACCTACCAAGAGACCCAGTACTTC. The encoded protein is CASSRGTTYQETQYF.

This clonotype was picked up a small number of times. The chain carries TRBV12-3 or TRBV12-4 and TRBJ2-3, with a tentative D call TRBD2 (5 bases). V shed 5 bases and J shed 2 bases, with 8 bases lying between them. CDR3 length equals 13 residues. The CDR3 bases are TGTGCCAGCAGTCCGCGGGTCACAGATACGCAGTATTTT. Translation gives CASSPRVTDTQYF.